The entry that follows covers one T cell receptor beta chain sequence. Antigen specificity is unknown. A much larger clone differs from this one at a single base, so this may be a read error. The data were taken from a study of identical twins. Whole-study findings and limits: High-abundance cord blood beta clonotypes had fewer insertions; memory repertoires showed none.

TCRdb passed the 5' RACE reads through MiXCR, listing each CDR3 protein once. This sample yields 400,000 to 550,000 distinct CDR3 sequences, of which around 15% are seen a single time; 0.8% to 1% belongs to the top ten. V lost 2 bases to trimming and J lost 1 base, with 7 bases between them. Germline loops: CDR1 SGHVS, CDR2 FQNEAQ. CDR3 length: 14 residues. All of the donors were Caucasians in good health. This same sample was also taken into another study, of yellow fever vaccine responses in identical twins.

Material: CD4+ T cells sorted from blood. The TCR originated in a woman aged 18-30 years in good health. V and J are TRBV7-8 and TRBJ2-3; possible D gene TRBD1, 5 bases. CDR3 sequence reads: CASSLIRGTDTQYF. CDR3 in DNA: TGTGCCAGCAGCTTAATCAGGGGCACAGATACGCAGTATTTT.